These 2 T cell receptor beta chains originate from one sample sequenced in a study of cytomegalovirus exposure and HLA in healthy donors. Both 60 Vbeta primers and 13 Jbeta primers went into the PCR. Some clones are missing from TCRdb's copy, which holds only in-frame ones; the method was immunoSEQ multiplex PCR. The sample consists of roughly 160,000 clones, about three quarters of them appearing once. The specimen was PBMCs. The receptors stem from a woman aged 25-40 years in good health and CMV-seronegative.

This clone occurred a few times. The chain is built from TRBV7-3 and TRBJ2-7, with TRBD1 matching 9 bases. Germline assignment: CDR1 SGHTA and CDR2 FQGTGA. The trim removed 4 bases at V and 2 bases at J, leaving 6 bases unmatched. CDR3 length: 15 amino acids. The CDR3 DNA reads TGTGCCAGCAGCTACAGGGGGCCCGTTACCTACGAGCAGTACTTC. The encoded protein is CASSYRGPVTYEQYF.

CDR3 in amino acids: CAISESIDEQFF. The CDR3 nucleotides read TGTGCCATCAGTGAGTCAATCGATGAGCAGTTCTTC. The chain is built from TRBV10-3 and TRBJ2-1, with no clear D. Germline V gene sequence: CDR1 ENHRY, CDR2 SYGVKD. V shed 0 bases and J shed 8 bases, with 5 bases lying between them. The CDR3 runs to 12 residues.